One sample yielded the 11 T cell receptor beta chains listed below, sequenced in a study of T cells in Graves' hyperthyroidism and ophthalmopathy. It was RNA transcripts that yielded the amplified TCR beta CDR3 regions. TCR CDR3 underwent first-round RT-PCR with the HTBI primer set. Each CDR3 protein gets one entry after TCRdb re-called the multiplex PCR reads with MiXCR. The sample shows hundreds of thousands of distinct CDR3 sequences, roughly 14% of them seen only once. Sample: blood. Every receptor here comes from a woman in her thirties or forties with Graves' ophthalmopathy.

This clonotype was seen repeatedly, ten times or more. The chain recombines TRBV19 with TRBJ1-2; possible D gene TRBD1, 6 bases. The CDR3 extends over 13 amino acids. Germline CDR1 LNHDA, CDR2 SQIVND (reference sequence). Trimming removed 11 bases from V and 2 bases from J, with 15 bases in between. Written as DNA, the CDR3 is TGTGCCTCAGGGGAGGGCACGAACTATGGCTACACCTTC. It specifies CASGEGTNYGYTF.

This clonotype was counted many times. The rearrangement links TRBV6-5 to TRBJ2-5; the match to TRBD2 covers 9 bases. Germline V lookup: CDR1 MNHEY, CDR2 SVGAGI. The V gene end was trimmed by 5 bases and the J gene end by 5 bases; junction bases not matched to a gene: 9. CDR3 length equals 15 residues. The CDR3 DNA reads TGTGCCAGCAGTAACATAGCGGGAGTGGGGGAGACCCAGTACTTC. Encoded protein: CASSNIAGVGETQYF.

This clonotype occurred many times. V and J are TRBV6-1 and TRBJ2-7; D remains ambiguous. The CDR3 runs 13 residues. CDR1 is MNHNS and CDR2 is SASEGT in the germline V gene. V lost 1 base to trimming and J lost 7 bases, with 11 bases between them. The CDR3, as DNA: TGTGCCAGCAGTGAAGTTGTCCGAAGGGAGCAGTACTTC. This encodes CASSEVVRREQYF.

The V gene is TRBV6-1, the J gene TRBJ1-5; TRBD1 matches 8 bases. Looked up from germline, CDR1 is MNHNS and CDR2 is SASEGT. This CDR3 spans 13 amino acids. After removal of 4 bases from V and 9 bases from J, the junction contained 5 bases not matched to a gene. For the CDR3, the DNA is TGTGCCAGCAGTGGGACCGGACAGGGGCCCCAGCATTTT. Residues: CASSGTGQGPQHF.

This clonotype was picked up many times. The chain combines TRBV7-6 with TRBJ2-2; D unresolved. Germline V lookup: CDR1 SGHVS, CDR2 FNYEAQ. The CDR3 length is 16 residues. V dropped 5 bases and J dropped 0 bases, with 13 bases sitting between them. The CDR3 DNA reads as TGTGCCAGCAGCCGCCTGGTCGTGGCGAACACCGGGGAGCTGTTTTTT. It yields the protein CASSRLVVANTGELFF.

The V gene is TRBV12-3 or TRBV12-4, the J gene TRBJ2-2, with 7 bases aligning to TRBD2. CDR3 size: 15 residues. With 3 bases clipped from V and 4 bases from J, the junction kept 5 bases outside the gene matches. The CDR3 DNA follows: TGTGCCAGCAGTTTTGGCGGGAGTGCCACCGGGGAGCTGTTTTTT. Its protein product is CASSFGGSATGELFF.

This clonotype appeared many times. This chain connects TRBV19 to TRBJ1-2; D gene ambiguous. Trimming removed 3 bases from V and 7 bases from J, with 6 bases in between. CDR1 LNHDA and CDR2 SQIVND come from the germline V gene (reference sequence). The length of the CDR3 is 11 residues. The CDR3 sequence is CASSISAGYTF. DNA of the CDR3: TGTGCCAGTAGTATTTCTGCTGGCTACACCTTC.

Written as DNA, the CDR3 is TGTGCCAGCAGCCCAGAGACTAGCGGGAGGAGTCGAGGCAAAAACATTCAGTACTTC. Encoded protein: CASSPETSGRSRGKNIQYF. J is TRBJ2-4 and V is TRBV9; TRBD2 agrees at 13 bases. V lost 4 bases, J lost 3 bases, and 13 bases stayed unmatched. CDR3 length equals 19 residues. Germline V lookup: CDR1 SGDLS, CDR2 YYNGEE.

The J gene is TRBJ1-5, the V gene TRBV11-3; D not certain. Trimming left V 1 base short and J 8 bases short, with 6 bases between. CDR1 and CDR2 from the germline V gene are SGHNT and YENEEA. The CDR3 spans 12 residues. The CDR3 DNA follows: TGTGCCAGCAGCTTAGTTGGGGAGCCCCAGCATTTT. It specifies CASSLVGEPQHF.

This clonotype was seen ten or more times. The J gene is TRBJ2-7, the V gene TRBV6-2 or TRBV6-3; D not certain. V was trimmed by 0 bases and J by 7 bases, leaving 7 bases between them. The CDR3 totals 12 residues. CDR1 is MNHEY, CDR2 SVGEGT, per germline. CDR3 residues: CASSYSIQEQYF. The CDR3 DNA reads TGTGCCAGCAGTTACTCGATCCAGGAGCAGTACTTC.

This clonotype appeared many times. V and J are TRBV28 and TRBJ1-5, with TRBD1 matching 7 bases. Germline-derived CDR1 and CDR2 are MDHEN and SYDVKM. The trim removed 6 bases at V and 3 bases at J, leaving 2 bases unmatched. The CDR3 is 13 residues long. As DNA, the CDR3 is TGTGCCAGCAGGACAGGGACCAATCAGCCCCAGCATTTT. Protein: CASRTGTNQPQHF.